The next 17 T cell receptor beta chains were all read from a single sample in a study of blood T cell repertoires in COVID-19. Repertoires were generated with immunoSEQ multiplex PCR, while TCRdb's copy carries only in-frame clones and drops some. The sample consists of about 150,000 clones, approximately 80% of them appearing once. The sample was peripheral blood. These receptors all come from a woman older than 75 with COVID-19, enrolled during active disease.

This chain connects TRBV5-1 to TRBJ2-1; D is perhaps TRBD1 (7 bases). Germline V gene sequence: CDR1 SGHRS, CDR2 YFSETQ. With 0 bases removed from V and 6 bases from J, the gap between germline ends came to 16 bases. The CDR3 sequence is 16 residues long. CDR3 in amino acids: CASSLGGTAGGNEQFF. The CDR3 DNA reads TGCGCCAGCAGCTTGGGCGGGACAGCAGGGGGCAATGAGCAGTTCTTC.

There are many counts of this clone. This chain joins TRBV9 and TRBJ2-2; D possibly corresponds to TRBD1 (5 bases). This CDR3 region has 13 residues. The germline CDR1 and CDR2 sequences are SGDLS and YYNGEE. Trimming pared 0 bases from V and 7 bases from J, leaving 7 bases between. CDR3 nucleotide sequence: TGTGCCAGCAGCGTAGGACAGATCGGGGAGCTGTTTTTT. Protein: CASSVGQIGELFF.

The chain carries TRBV9 and TRBJ2-5; the match to TRBD2 covers 7 bases. CDR1 is SGDLS and CDR2 is YYNGEE in the germline V gene. Unmatched junction bases numbered 10, after V lost 0 bases and J lost 2 bases. The CDR3 has 17 residues. DNA for the CDR3: TGTGCCAGCAGCGTAGGTGCAAGCGGGATGAGGCAAGAGACCCAGTACTTC. This sequence encodes CASSVGASGMRQETQYF.

This chain uses TRBV27 with TRBJ2-5, with D uncertain. The CDR3 consists of 13 residues. V was clipped by 6 bases and J by 1 base, with 9 bases between them. Germline lookup yields CDR1 MNHEY and CDR2 SMNVEV (reference sequence). CDR3 sequence reads: CASSRQVQETQYF. CDR3 DNA: TGTGCCAGCAGCCGCCAGGTCCAAGAGACCCAGTACTTC.

The V gene is TRBV3-1 (or the pseudogene TRBV3-2), the J gene TRBJ2-1; 7 nucleotides line up with TRBD2. The CDR3 runs 14 residues. Losses at the gene ends were 10 bases for V and 4 bases for J; bases not matched to a gene: 10. Germline V CDR1 and CDR2: LGHDT, YNNKEL (reference sequence). This CDR3 is CATSSGGSYNEQFF. CDR3 in DNA: TGTGCCACTTCTAGCGGAGGATCGTACAATGAGCAGTTCTTC.

The chain employs TRBV5-5 and TRBJ2-7; 8 bases are shared with TRBD1. J lost 11 bases, V lost 4 bases, and 8 bases had no gene match. This CDR3 is 12 amino acids long. Germline CDR1 SGHKS, CDR2 YYEKEE (reference sequence). CDR3 nucleotide sequence: TGTGCCAGCAGCCAAAGACAGGGGTCGGAGTACTTC. Its translation is CASSQRQGSEYF.

V gene TRBV6-6 combines with J gene TRBJ2-3; TRBD2 aligns across 12 bases. V lost 5 bases, J lost 7 bases, and 4 bases stayed unmatched. CDR1 is MNHNY and CDR2 is SVGAGI in the germline V gene (reference sequence). This CDR3 is built from 14 residues. CDR3 nucleotide sequence: TGTGCCAGCAGTCCTAGCGGGAGGGCTTATACGCAGTATTTT. This translates into CASSPSGRAYTQYF.

The chain recombines TRBV29-1 with TRBJ1-2, with 8 bases identical to TRBD1. V was clipped by 6 bases and J by 8 bases; unmatched bases: 5. The CDR3 extends over 11 amino acids. CDR1 is SQVTM and CDR2 is ANQGSEA in the germline V gene. CDR3 DNA: TGCAGCGTGAACTCAGGGGGCGGCTACACCTTC. Translation: CSVNSGGGYTF.

Details on this clone: The sample contains more than one DNA sequence encoding this CDR3. The rearrangement uses TRBV2 and TRBJ1-2, with a tentative D call TRBD1 (5 bases). CDR3 length: 13 residues. Germline V gives CDR1 SNHLY, CDR2 FYNNEI. V was trimmed by 2 bases and J by 4 bases, leaving 8 bases between them. The CDR3 nucleotides are TGTGCCAGCAGTGAAAGGGGCTTCTATGGCTACACCTTC. This codes for CASSERGFYGYTF.

The chain links TRBV19 to TRBJ1-6, with TRBD1 matching over 7 bases. V shed 2 bases, J shed 6 bases, and the junction held 4 bases outside the gene matches. The CDR3 runs to 15 residues. Per the germline V gene, CDR1 is LNHDA and CDR2 is SQIVND (reference sequence). CDR3 region: CASSIQGTVNSPLHF. The CDR3 DNA follows: TGTGCCAGTAGTATACAAGGGACAGTTAATTCACCCCTCCACTTT.

V is TRBV5-6 and J is TRBJ1-2; D call uncertain. The V gene's germline CDR1 is SGHDT and CDR2 YYEEEE. Trimming pared 1 base from V and 4 bases from J, leaving 14 bases between. The CDR3 contains 15 residues. The CDR3 nucleotides read TGTGCCAGCAGCTTGTCGTCGGGTTTCCCCTATGGCTACACCTTC. This sequence encodes CASSLSSGFPYGYTF.

The rearrangement joins TRBV5-4 to TRBJ1-4, with 8 nucleotides matching TRBD1. The CDR3 totals 14 residues. The V segment lost 0 bases and the J segment 9 bases; nucleotides outside the gene matches: 4. Germline CDR1 and CDR2: SGHNT and YYREEE (reference sequence). The CDR3 nucleotides are TGTGCCAGCAGCTTGGACAGGGGGGTTAAAAAACTGTTTTTT. It encodes CASSLDRGVKKLFF.

The rearrangement uses TRBV27 and TRBJ2-7, with TRBD1 matching 8 bases. This CDR3 is built from 14 residues. Germline V gene lookup returns CDR1 MNHEY and CDR2 SMNVEV (reference sequence). Unmatched junction bases numbered 7, after V lost 9 bases and J lost 0 bases. The chain's CDR3 is CASQDRGSSYEQYF. As DNA, the CDR3 is TGTGCCAGTCAAGACAGGGGAAGCTCCTACGAGCAGTACTTC.

The chain has TRBV7-2 and TRBJ2-5, with TRBD2 matching over 9 bases. CDR1 is SGHTA and CDR2 is FQGNSA in the germline V gene. The junction had 12 bases not matched to a gene; V was cut back by 11 bases and J by 5 bases. The CDR3 extends over 14 amino acids. CDR3 amino acids: CAARGRGGLETQYF. The CDR3 coding sequence is TGTGCCGCCCGGGGGCGGGGGGGCCTGGAGACCCAGTACTTC.

This chain uses TRBV6-2 or TRBV6-3 with TRBJ2-5, with D maybe TRBD2 (5 bases). V lost 4 bases and J lost 5, with 8 bases in between. The V gene's germline CDR1 is MNHEY and CDR2 SVGEGT. The CDR3 loop spans 12 amino acids. The CDR3 bases are TGTGCCAGCAGTTGGACGGGGGAGACCCAGTACTTC. Translated: CASSWTGETQYF.

V and J are TRBV6-1 and TRBJ1-5; maybe TRBD1 (6 bases). V was cut by 8 bases and J by 7 bases, with 27 bases left in between. The CDR3 is 17 residues long. Germline V CDR1 and CDR2: MNHNS, SASEGT. CDR3 region: CASRAGWGRPSSQPQHF. DNA of the CDR3: TGTGCCAGCCGTGCTGGGTGGGGGCGGCCTTCGTCCCAGCCCCAGCATTTT.

CDR3 sequence reads: CASSQGGMGNQPQHF. DNA for the CDR3: TGTGCCAGCAGCCAAGGAGGGATGGGCAATCAGCCCCAGCATTTT. The V gene is TRBV3-1 (or the pseudogene TRBV3-2), the J gene TRBJ1-5, with no clear D. The germline gives CDR1 LGHDT, CDR2 YNNKEL (reference sequence). This CDR3 comprises 15 residues. V dropped 1 base and J dropped 2 bases, with 9 bases sitting between them.